Presented here are 15 T cell receptor beta chains from one specimen sequenced in a study of blood T cell repertoires in COVID-19. Assay used: immunoSEQ multiplex PCR; TCRdb lists only in-frame clones, some missing. The data contain under 150,000 clones, about four fifths of them singletons. Material: peripheral blood. The receptors here all came from a man aged 80 or over with acute or convalescent COVID-19.

The V and J genes are TRBV5-1 and TRBJ1-2; TRBD1 aligns across 9 bases. This CDR3 is 13 amino acids long. The V segment lost 3 bases and the J segment 7 bases; nucleotides outside the gene matches: 4. From germline, CDR1 is SGHRS and CDR2 YFSETQ. CDR3 loop: CASSYGTGSGYTF. The DNA for the CDR3 is TGCGCCAGCAGCTACGGGACAGGGAGTGGCTACACCTTC.

A note on this clone: Other DNA sequences in this specimen translate into the identical CDR3. The chain couples TRBV5-1 to TRBJ2-3; TRBD1 matches at 7 bases. Germline assignment: CDR1 SGHRS and CDR2 YFSETQ. V trimming: 4 bases; J trimming: 2 bases; junction bases outside the gene matches: 7. This CDR3 is built from 15 residues. The CDR3 bases are TGCGCCAGCAGCCCGGGACAGACAAACACAGATACGCAGTATTTT. It translates to CASSPGQTNTDTQYF.

The chain has TRBV7-9 and TRBJ2-1; tentative D call: TRBD1 (6 bases). This CDR3 has 13 residues. The V gene lost 5 bases and the J gene lost 5 bases, with 10 bases spanning the gap. The V gene's germline CDR1 is SEHNR and CDR2 FQNEAQ (reference sequence). The CDR3, as DNA: TGTGCCAGCAGCGAGGGACAACACAATGAGCAGTTCTTC. Its protein product is CASSEGQHNEQFF. The variable domain in full, completed from reference TRBV7-9 and TRBJ2-1, reads DTGVSQNPRHKITKRGQNVTFRCDPISEHNRLYWYRQTLGQGPEFLTYFQNEAQLEKSRLLSDRFSAERPKGSFSTLEIQRTEQGDSAMYLCASSEGQHNEQFFGPGTRLTVL.

V usage is TRBV6-2 or TRBV6-3 and J usage is TRBJ2-3, with D possibly TRBD1 on 7 matching bases. The CDR3 contains 17 residues. The V and J ends lost 2 bases and 4 bases respectively, with 19 bases between them. Germline assignment: CDR1 MNHEY and CDR2 SVGEGT. The CDR3 nucleotides read TGTGCCAGCAGTTACAACATAGGAGGGGGCCTGGCAGATACGCAGTATTTT. Amino acid sequence: CASSYNIGGGLADTQYF.

This clone occurred many times. This chain links TRBV2 with TRBJ1-4; 7 bases are a match to TRBD1. CDR3 length: 16 amino acids. The J segment lost 8 bases and the V segment lost 0 bases, leaving 9 bases of the junction unmatched. Germline V CDR1 and CDR2: SNHLY, FYNNEI. The CDR3 reads CASSEAATGDGEKLFF. The CDR3 DNA follows: TGTGCCAGCAGTGAAGCGGCAACAGGGGATGGCGAAAAACTGTTTTTT.

The chain links TRBV7-6 to TRBJ1-3; no clear D. Deletions cut 5 bases from V and 5 bases from J, with 16 bases between. This CDR3 comprises 15 residues. CDR1 SGHVS and CDR2 FNYEAQ come from the germline V gene. CDR3 sequence reads: CASSPSTRARNTIYF. CDR3 bases: TGTGCCAGCAGCCCCTCCACGAGGGCTCGAAACACCATATATTTT.

The V gene is TRBV28, the J gene TRBJ1-5, with D possibly TRBD1 on 5 matching bases. This CDR3 contains 13 residues. The V gene lost 6 bases and the J gene lost 6 bases, with 12 bases spanning the gap. Germline-derived CDR1 and CDR2 are MDHEN and SYDVKM. The CDR3 DNA reads TGTGCCAGCAGAACGGGGGGGGGTCAGCCCCAGCATTTT. This translates into CASRTGGGQPQHF. The full variable domain, completed using reference TRBV28 and TRBJ1-5, is DVKVTQSSRYLVKRTGEKVFLECVQDMDHENMFWYRQDPGLGLRLIYFSYDVKMKEKGDIPEGYSVSREKKERFSLILESASTNQTSMYLCASRTGGGQPQHFGDGTRLSIL.

CDR3 bases: TGTGCCAGCAGTTGGGACACTTATAATTCACCCCTCCACTTT. It is translated as CASSWDTYNSPLHF. The chain combines TRBV6-5 with TRBJ1-6; maybe TRBD1 (6 bases). V was clipped by 4 bases and J by 4 bases, with 8 bases between them. The length of the CDR3 is 14 residues. Germline CDR1 reads MNHEY; CDR2 reads SVGAGI.

This clone was seen once. The V and J genes are TRBV7-9 and TRBJ1-4; a possible D gene is TRBD1 (6 bases). Trimming left V 3 bases short and J 7 bases short, with 15 bases between. The CDR3 is 15 residues long. Germline V gene data show CDR1 as SEHNR and CDR2 as FQNEAQ (reference sequence). For the CDR3, the DNA is TGTGCCAGCAGCTTGAGCGGGGGGCAGGTTGAAAAACTGTTTTTT. This translates into CASSLSGGQVEKLFF.

This clone was seen a handful of times. The genes are TRBV5-3 and TRBJ1-2; 9 bases agree with TRBD1. TRBV5-3 is sorted into the ORF group, with uncertain function. The CDR3 is made up of 14 amino acids. V was pared by 4 bases and J by 6 bases, with 7 bases of the junction left unmatched. The CDR3 bases are TGTGCCAGAAGCCCCGACAGGGGGAGTGATGGCTACACCTTC. Translation gives CARSPDRGSDGYTF.

The chain combines TRBV5-6 with TRBJ2-2; 7 nucleotides match TRBD2. The CDR3 consists of 15 residues. Germline CDR1 SGHDT, CDR2 YYEEEE. The V and J ends lost 1 base and 5 bases, in that order; junction bases with no gene match: 5. CDR3 DNA: TGTGCCAGCAGCTTGAGCCTAGCGGTAACCGGGGAGCTGTTTTTT. Translating gives CASSLSLAVTGELFF.

V is TRBV7-9 and J is TRBJ2-1, with D possibly TRBD1 on 6 matching bases. V lost 3 bases and J 5 bases, leaving 11 bases between the germline ends. The germline gives CDR1 SEHNR, CDR2 FQNEAQ (reference sequence). The CDR3 is 14 residues long. Written as DNA, the CDR3 is TGTGCCAGCAGCTTTCACAGGGAACACAATGAGCAGTTCTTC. Translated: CASSFHREHNEQFF.

The CDR3 region has the DNA TGTGCCAGCAGCCCTGGCCCCCGAAGTTATAATGAAAAACTGTTTTTT. This translates into CASSPGPRSYNEKLFF. V is TRBV4-2 and J is TRBJ1-4; D is unresolved. The germline gives CDR1 LGHNA, CDR2 YNFKEQ. The CDR3 sequence is 16 residues long. V was pared by 4 bases and J by 4 bases, with 16 bases between.

This clone showed up just once. This chain uses TRBV10-3 with TRBJ2-3, with 10 bases that match TRBD1. The V gene end was trimmed by 3 bases and the J gene end by 4 bases; junction bases not matched to a gene: 7. Germline V gene data show CDR1 as ENHRY and CDR2 as SYGVKD. CDR3 size: 16 residues. The CDR3 nucleotides are TGTGCCATCAGTGACCGGACAGGGGGGTTTGCAGATACGCAGTATTTT. This encodes CAISDRTGGFADTQYF.

The chain has TRBV27 and TRBJ1-1; TRBD1 aligns across 7 bases. Germline trimming cut 0 bases from V and 0 bases from J; bases unmatched to any gene: 4. The CDR3 length is 16 residues. Germline V gene lookup returns CDR1 MNHEY and CDR2 SMNVEV (reference sequence). The chain's CDR3 is CASSLSGTVMNTEAFF. The CDR3 DNA follows: TGTGCCAGCAGTTTATCGGGGACAGTAATGAACACTGAAGCTTTCTTT.